A selection of T cell receptor beta chains follows, all from one sample in a study of T cell repertoires in cytomegalovirus infection. One entry per CDR3 protein results from TCRdb running MiXCR on the reads. The data contain 350,000 to 550,000 distinct CDR3 sequences, about 33% of them singletons. Input material: PBMCs. These receptor sequences come from a human donor in good health (CMV status not recorded). Some clones in this sample may be carry-over from other donors' samples. Each CDR3 is given with its conserved first and last residue. D genes are given only for firm matches. Some rows have no size entry. The others give once, few or many, or a class for an expanded clone.

clone_size: NA; j_call: TRBJ1-2; d_call: TRBD1; v_call: TRBV18; cdr3_length: 16; cdr3_aa: CASSPPTGTGGYGYTF; cdr3_nt: TGTGCCAGCTCACCGCCAACCGGGACAGGGGGGTATGGCTACACCTTC
clone_size: few; j_call: TRBJ2-3; d_call: NA; v_call: TRBV6-6; cdr3_length: 13; cdr3_aa: CASSPTGGDTQYF; cdr3_nt: TGTGCCAGCAGCCCCACCGGAGGGGATACGCAGTATTTT
clone_size: NA; j_call: TRBJ2-3; d_call: NA; v_call: TRBV20-1; cdr3_length: 13; cdr3_aa: CSASGVLTDTQYF; cdr3_nt: TGCAGTGCTAGTGGGGTTCTCACAGATACGCAGTATTTT
clone_size: NA; j_call: TRBJ2-2; d_call: NA; v_call: TRBV2; cdr3_length: 14; cdr3_aa: CASSEIPGIGELFF; cdr3_nt: TGTGCCAGCTCGGAGATCCCCGGGATCGGGGAGCTGTTTTTT
clone_size: few; j_call: TRBJ1-2; d_call: NA; v_call: TRBV5-6; cdr3_length: 15; cdr3_aa: CASSHDIWANYGYTF; cdr3_nt: TGTGCCAGCAGCCATGACATCTGGGCTAACTATGGCTACACCTTC
clone_size: many; j_call: TRBJ1-2; d_call: NA; v_call: TRBV7-2; cdr3_length: 14; cdr3_aa: CASSLKGEGYGYTF; cdr3_nt: TGTGCCAGCAGCTTAAAGGGAGAAGGCTATGGCTACACCTTC
clone_size: NA; j_call: TRBJ2-7; d_call: NA; v_call: TRBV20-1; cdr3_length: 16; cdr3_aa: CSARDPTDWRVPEQYF; cdr3_nt: TGCAGTGCTAGAGACCCCACGGACTGGCGGGTACCCGAGCAGTACTTC
clone_size: NA; j_call: TRBJ2-3; d_call: NA; v_call: TRBV10-1; cdr3_length: 16; cdr3_aa: CASSAGTGFSTDTQYF; cdr3_nt: TGCGCCAGCAGTGCCGGGACTGGATTTAGCACAGATACGCAGTATTTT
clone_size: NA; j_call: TRBJ2-7; d_call: NA; v_call: TRBV7-9; cdr3_length: 15; cdr3_aa: CASSPTNLSSYEQYF; cdr3_nt: TGTGCCAGCAGCCCTACGAACCTGAGCTCCTACGAGCAGTACTTC
clone_size: NA; j_call: TRBJ2-2; d_call: TRBD2; v_call: TRBV12-3/TRBV12-4; cdr3_length: 14; cdr3_aa: CASSLGLLTGELFF; cdr3_nt: TGTGCCAGCAGTCTGGGACTACTCACCGGGGAGCTGTTTTTT
clone_size: NA; j_call: TRBJ1-5; d_call: NA; v_call: TRBV15; cdr3_length: 18; cdr3_aa: CATSGDRDIRMGNQPQHF; cdr3_nt: TGTGCCACCAGCGGCGACCGGGACATACGTATGGGCAATCAGCCCCAGCATTTT
clone_size: NA; j_call: TRBJ2-2; d_call: NA; v_call: TRBV6-2/TRBV6-3; cdr3_length: 16; cdr3_aa: CASSHGARANTGELFF; cdr3_nt: TGTGCCAGCTCTCACGGGGCTAGGGCGAACACCGGGGAGCTGTTTTTT
clone_size: NA; j_call: TRBJ1-1; d_call: NA; v_call: TRBV20-1; cdr3_length: 12; cdr3_aa: CSVYQGNTEAFF; cdr3_nt: TGCAGTGTGTATCAGGGTAACACTGAAGCTTTCTTT
clone_size: NA; j_call: TRBJ2-1; d_call: TRBD2; v_call: TRBV7-9; cdr3_length: 16; cdr3_aa: CASSQSGESSYNEQFF; cdr3_nt: TGTGCCAGCAGTCAGAGCGGGGAGAGCTCCTACAATGAGCAGTTCTTC
clone_size: NA; j_call: TRBJ2-4; d_call: NA; v_call: TRBV6-2/TRBV6-3; cdr3_length: 16; cdr3_aa: CASSYGMGLAKNIQYF; cdr3_nt: TGTGCCAGCAGTTACGGAATGGGGTTAGCCAAAAACATTCAGTACTTC
clone_size: NA; j_call: TRBJ2-1; d_call: NA; v_call: TRBV19; cdr3_length: 15; cdr3_aa: CASKDLGPLYTEQFF; cdr3_nt: TGTGCCAGTAAAGACCTGGGACCCCTGTACACTGAGCAGTTCTTC
clone_size: many; j_call: TRBJ2-3; d_call: NA; v_call: TRBV6-2/TRBV6-3; cdr3_length: 15; cdr3_aa: CASSYSSGESDTQYF; cdr3_nt: TGTGCCAGCAGTTACTCGTCTGGGGAGTCAGATACGCAGTATTTT
clone_size: few; j_call: TRBJ2-5; d_call: NA; v_call: TRBV10-3; cdr3_length: 12; cdr3_aa: CAISASGETQYF; cdr3_nt: TGTGCCATCAGTGCCAGTGGAGAGACCCAGTACTTC
clone_size: NA; j_call: TRBJ1-1; d_call: NA; v_call: TRBV24-1; cdr3_length: 13; cdr3_aa: CATTDGMNTEAFF; cdr3_nt: TGTGCCACAACGGACGGGATGAACACTGAAGCTTTCTTT
clone_size: many; j_call: TRBJ2-1; d_call: TRBD1; v_call: TRBV7-8; cdr3_length: 19; cdr3_aa: CASSLLDRGVRSSYNEQFF; cdr3_nt: TGTGCCAGCAGCTTGTTGGACAGGGGGGTCCGGAGCTCCTACAATGAGCAGTTCTTC
clone_size: few; j_call: TRBJ2-1; d_call: NA; v_call: TRBV19; cdr3_length: 14; cdr3_aa: CASSIRVSYNEQFF; cdr3_nt: TGTGCCAGTAGTATCCGTGTCTCCTACAATGAGCAGTTCTTC
clone_size: NA; j_call: TRBJ1-2; d_call: NA; v_call: TRBV7-6; cdr3_length: 14; cdr3_aa: CASSPTTGTRGYTF; cdr3_nt: TGTGCCAGCAGCCCAACCACAGGGACCCGTGGCTACACCTTC
clone_size: many; j_call: TRBJ2-5; d_call: TRBD1; v_call: TRBV6-1; cdr3_length: 14; cdr3_aa: CASNPGQGAETQYF; cdr3_nt: TGTGCCAGCAATCCGGGACAGGGGGCAGAGACCCAGTACTTC
clone_size: NA; j_call: TRBJ2-1; d_call: TRBD2; v_call: TRBV7-9; cdr3_length: 17; cdr3_aa: CASSPGTSGTSYNEQFF; cdr3_nt: TGTGCCAGCAGCCCCGGGACTAGCGGAACCTCCTACAATGAGCAGTTCTTC
clone_size: few; j_call: TRBJ2-6; d_call: NA; v_call: TRBV6-1; cdr3_length: 17; cdr3_aa: CASSPPEGGSGANVLTF; cdr3_nt: TGTGCCAGCAGTCCCCCAGAGGGGGGGTCTGGGGCCAACGTCCTGACTTTC
clone_size: NA; j_call: TRBJ2-3; d_call: NA; v_call: TRBV27; cdr3_length: 14; cdr3_aa: CASSSAPAPATQYF; cdr3_nt: TGTGCCAGCAGTTCCGCCCCCGCCCCGGCTACGCAGTATTTT
clone_size: NA; j_call: TRBJ1-1; d_call: NA; v_call: TRBV29-1; cdr3_length: 10; cdr3_aa: CSVDSTEAFF; cdr3_nt: TGCAGCGTGGACAGCACTGAAGCTTTCTTT
clone_size: NA; j_call: TRBJ2-3; d_call: NA; v_call: TRBV7-9; cdr3_length: 15; cdr3_aa: CASSTSRGSLDTQYF; cdr3_nt: TGTGCCAGCAGCACCTCAAGGGGGTCTTTGGATACGCAGTATTTT
clone_size: many; j_call: TRBJ2-3; d_call: NA; v_call: TRBV7-2; cdr3_length: 14; cdr3_aa: CASSPRQVADTQYF; cdr3_nt: TGTGCCAGCAGCCCCAGACAGGTCGCAGATACGCAGTATTTT
clone_size: many; j_call: TRBJ1-5; d_call: NA; v_call: TRBV7-8; cdr3_length: 12; cdr3_aa: CASSLVVPPQHF; cdr3_nt: TGTGCCAGCAGCTTAGTCGTCCCACCCCAGCATTTT
clone_size: few; j_call: TRBJ2-7; d_call: NA; v_call: TRBV11-2; cdr3_length: 13; cdr3_aa: CASSRHSPYEQYF; cdr3_nt: TGTGCCAGCAGCCGACATAGTCCCTACGAGCAGTACTTC
clone_size: NA; j_call: TRBJ1-2; d_call: NA; v_call: TRBV27; cdr3_length: 14; cdr3_aa: CARRESVGAWGYTF; cdr3_nt: TGTGCCCGCCGGGAGAGTGTCGGGGCATGGGGCTACACCTTC
clone_size: many; j_call: TRBJ2-1; d_call: TRBD2; v_call: TRBV6-1; cdr3_length: 17; cdr3_aa: CASSVMGGARGDNEQFF; cdr3_nt: TGTGCCAGCAGTGTAATGGGTGGTGCCCGGGGGGACAATGAGCAGTTCTTC
clone_size: few; j_call: TRBJ1-2; d_call: NA; v_call: TRBV29-1; cdr3_length: 12; cdr3_aa: CSVEVGDYGYTF; cdr3_nt: TGCAGCGTTGAAGTGGGAGACTACGGCTACACCTTC
clone_size: many; j_call: TRBJ1-5; d_call: NA; v_call: TRBV28; cdr3_length: 15; cdr3_aa: CASSSAGTQNQPQHF; cdr3_nt: TGTGCCAGCAGTTCGGCGGGGACCCAAAATCAGCCCCAGCATTTT
clone_size: NA; j_call: TRBJ2-1; d_call: TRBD2; v_call: TRBV6-5; cdr3_length: 15; cdr3_aa: CASSYTSGGRGEQFF; cdr3_nt: TGTGCCAGCAGTTATACTAGCGGGGGCAGAGGTGAGCAGTTCTTC
clone_size: NA; j_call: TRBJ1-5; d_call: NA; v_call: TRBV12-3/TRBV12-4; cdr3_length: 17; cdr3_aa: CASSPRLGVPGNQPQHF; cdr3_nt: TGTGCCAGCAGTCCGCGCCTAGGTGTCCCGGGCAATCAGCCCCAGCATTTT
clone_size: few; j_call: TRBJ1-2; d_call: NA; v_call: TRBV7-6; cdr3_length: 14; cdr3_aa: CASSPFQGNYGYTF; cdr3_nt: TGTGCCAGCAGCCCCTTCCAGGGGAACTATGGCTACACCTTC
clone_size: few; j_call: TRBJ1-1; d_call: TRBD1; v_call: TRBV24-1; cdr3_length: 15; cdr3_aa: CATSDGTTGRTEAFF; cdr3_nt: TGTGCCACCAGTGATGGGACGACAGGGCGCACTGAAGCTTTCTTT
clone_size: once; j_call: TRBJ2-3; d_call: TRBD1; v_call: TRBV5-1; cdr3_length: 14; cdr3_aa: CPSSLGGSTDTQYF; cdr3_nt: TGCCCCAGCAGCCTAGGGGGCAGCACAGATACGCAGTATTTT
clone_size: few; j_call: TRBJ1-1; d_call: TRBD1; v_call: TRBV7-8; cdr3_length: 16; cdr3_aa: CASSSSRDSMNTEAFF; cdr3_nt: TGTGCCAGCAGCTCATCCCGGGACAGCATGAACACTGAAGCTTTCTTT
clone_size: many; j_call: TRBJ2-5; d_call: TRBD2; v_call: TRBV11-2; cdr3_length: 16; cdr3_aa: CASSLEIAGGQETQYF; cdr3_nt: TGTGCCAGCAGCTTAGAGATAGCGGGGGGGCAAGAGACCCAGTACTTC
clone_size: few; j_call: TRBJ2-7; d_call: TRBD2; v_call: TRBV6-1; cdr3_length: 17; cdr3_aa: CASSEEALAGTTYEQYF; cdr3_nt: TGTGCCAGCAGTGAAGAAGCCCTAGCGGGGACTACCTACGAGCAGTACTTC
clone_size: NA; j_call: TRBJ2-7; d_call: NA; v_call: TRBV11-1; cdr3_length: 14; cdr3_aa: CASSLGFGSYEQYF; cdr3_nt: TGTGCCAGCAGCTTAGGGTTCGGATCCTACGAGCAGTACTTC
clone_size: NA; j_call: TRBJ1-5; d_call: NA; v_call: TRBV6-5; cdr3_length: 16; cdr3_aa: CASSHLRQGSNQPQHF; cdr3_nt: TGTGCCAGCAGCCACCTACGGCAGGGGAGCAATCAGCCCCAGCATTTT
clone_size: many; j_call: TRBJ1-5; d_call: TRBD1; v_call: TRBV7-2; cdr3_length: 18; cdr3_aa: CASSLWGGRDRGRQPQHF; cdr3_nt: TGTGCCAGCAGCTTATGGGGGGGCCGGGACAGGGGGCGTCAGCCCCAGCATTTT
clone_size: NA; j_call: TRBJ2-1; d_call: NA; v_call: TRBV9; cdr3_length: 15; cdr3_aa: CASSVEPRGIGEQFF; cdr3_nt: TGTGCCAGCAGCGTAGAGCCTCGGGGGATCGGGGAGCAGTTCTTC
clone_size: few; j_call: TRBJ1-6; d_call: NA; v_call: TRBV6-6; cdr3_length: 16; cdr3_aa: CASSYAGLGRNSPLHF; cdr3_nt: TGTGCCAGCAGTTACGCGGGGCTTGGGAGGAATTCACCCCTCCACTTT
clone_size: once; j_call: TRBJ1-5; d_call: NA; v_call: TRBV27; cdr3_length: 15; cdr3_aa: CASSQGGFENQPQHF; cdr3_nt: TGTGCCAGCAGTCAAGGGGGGTTTGAGAATCAGCCCCAGCATTTT
clone_size: many; j_call: TRBJ1-1; d_call: NA; v_call: TRBV7-2; cdr3_length: 16; cdr3_aa: CASSLASGTVNTEAFF; cdr3_nt: TGTGCCAGCAGCTTAGCCTCCGGAACAGTGAACACTGAAGCTTTCTTT
clone_size: NA; j_call: TRBJ2-1; d_call: NA; v_call: TRBV14; cdr3_length: 14; cdr3_aa: CASSQELDSHEQFF; cdr3_nt: TGTGCCAGCAGCCAAGAACTAGACAGCCATGAGCAGTTCTTC
clone_size: few; j_call: TRBJ1-1; d_call: TRBD1; v_call: TRBV12-3/TRBV12-4; cdr3_length: 12; cdr3_aa: CASSWDRYEAFF; cdr3_nt: TGTGCCAGCAGTTGGGACAGGTACGAAGCTTTCTTT
clone_size: NA; j_call: TRBJ1-4; d_call: NA; v_call: TRBV4-1; cdr3_length: 15; cdr3_aa: CASSQGRGTNEKLFF; cdr3_nt: TGCGCCAGCAGCCAAGGGCGGGGAACTAATGAAAAACTGTTTTTT
clone_size: many; j_call: TRBJ2-3; d_call: TRBD2; v_call: TRBV6-1; cdr3_length: 18; cdr3_aa: CASSSGGGLAGAGDTQYF; cdr3_nt: TGTGCCAGCAGCAGCGGGGGGGGACTAGCGGGGGCCGGGGATACGCAGTATTTT
clone_size: many; j_call: TRBJ2-5; d_call: NA; v_call: TRBV28; cdr3_length: 13; cdr3_aa: CASMDEDQETQYF; cdr3_nt: TGTGCCAGCATGGACGAGGATCAAGAGACCCAGTACTTC
clone_size: NA; j_call: TRBJ1-6; d_call: NA; v_call: TRBV4-2; cdr3_length: 16; cdr3_aa: CASSQEYGVYNSPLHF; cdr3_nt: TGTGCCAGCAGCCAAGAGTACGGAGTTTATAATTCACCCCTCCACTTT
clone_size: NA; j_call: TRBJ1-6; d_call: NA; v_call: TRBV2; cdr3_length: 16; cdr3_aa: CASSELRRGVNSPLHF; cdr3_nt: TGTGCCAGCAGTGAACTCCGCAGGGGAGTGAATTCACCCCTCCACTTT